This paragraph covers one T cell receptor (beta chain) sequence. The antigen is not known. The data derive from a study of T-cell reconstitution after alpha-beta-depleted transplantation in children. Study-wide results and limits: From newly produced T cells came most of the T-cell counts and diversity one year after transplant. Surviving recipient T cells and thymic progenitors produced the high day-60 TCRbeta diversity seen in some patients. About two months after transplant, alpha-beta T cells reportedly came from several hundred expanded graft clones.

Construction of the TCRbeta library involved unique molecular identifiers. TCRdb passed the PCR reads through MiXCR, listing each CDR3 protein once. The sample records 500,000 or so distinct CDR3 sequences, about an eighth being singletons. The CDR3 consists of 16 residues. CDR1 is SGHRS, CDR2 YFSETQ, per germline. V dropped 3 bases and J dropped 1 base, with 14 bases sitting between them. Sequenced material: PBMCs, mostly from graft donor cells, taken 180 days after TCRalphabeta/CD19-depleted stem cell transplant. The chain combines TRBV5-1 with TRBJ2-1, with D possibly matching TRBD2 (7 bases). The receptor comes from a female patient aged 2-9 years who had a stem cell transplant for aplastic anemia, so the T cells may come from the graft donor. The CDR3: CASSSPRGGSYNEQFF. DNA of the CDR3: TGCGCCAGCAGCTCCCCAAGGGGGGGGTCCTACAATGAGCAGTTCTTC.